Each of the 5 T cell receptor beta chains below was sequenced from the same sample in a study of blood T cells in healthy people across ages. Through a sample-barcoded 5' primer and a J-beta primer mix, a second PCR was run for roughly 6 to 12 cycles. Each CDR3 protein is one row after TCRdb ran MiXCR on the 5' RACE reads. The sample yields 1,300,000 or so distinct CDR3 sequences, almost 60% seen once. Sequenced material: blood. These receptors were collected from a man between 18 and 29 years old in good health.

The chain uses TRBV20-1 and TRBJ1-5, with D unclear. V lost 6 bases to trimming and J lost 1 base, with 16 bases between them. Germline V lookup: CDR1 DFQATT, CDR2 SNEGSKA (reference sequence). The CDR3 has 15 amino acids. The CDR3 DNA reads TGCAGTGCCTCTAGACTGGACGCGAGCAATCAGCCCCAGCATTTT. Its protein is CSASRLDASNQPQHF.

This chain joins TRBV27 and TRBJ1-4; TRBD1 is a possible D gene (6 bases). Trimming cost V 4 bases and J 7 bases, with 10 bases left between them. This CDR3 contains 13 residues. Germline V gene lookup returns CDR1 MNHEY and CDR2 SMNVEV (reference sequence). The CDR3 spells CASSWGTSEKLFF. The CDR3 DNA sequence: TGTGCCAGCAGTTGGGGGACATCTGAAAAACTGTTTTTT.

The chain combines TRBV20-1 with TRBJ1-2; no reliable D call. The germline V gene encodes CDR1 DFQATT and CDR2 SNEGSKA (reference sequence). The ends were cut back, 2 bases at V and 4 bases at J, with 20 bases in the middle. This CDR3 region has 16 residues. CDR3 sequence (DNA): TGCAGTGCTAGATCCTTTGGACGTCCGGCCCTCTATGGCTACACCTTC. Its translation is CSARSFGRPALYGYTF.

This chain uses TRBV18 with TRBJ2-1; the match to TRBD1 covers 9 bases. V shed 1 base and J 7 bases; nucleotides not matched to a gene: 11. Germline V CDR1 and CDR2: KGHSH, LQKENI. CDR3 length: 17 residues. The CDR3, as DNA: TGTGCCAGCTCACCACTGGGGACAGGGAATTCGGAAAATGAGCAGTTCTTC. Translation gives CASSPLGTGNSENEQFF.

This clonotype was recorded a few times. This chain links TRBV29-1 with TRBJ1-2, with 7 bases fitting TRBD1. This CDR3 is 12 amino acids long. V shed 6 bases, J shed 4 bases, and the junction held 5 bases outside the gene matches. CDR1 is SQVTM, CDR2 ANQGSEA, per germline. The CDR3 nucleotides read TGCAGCGTCGACAGGGCGGGCTATGGCTACACCTTC. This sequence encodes CSVDRAGYGYTF. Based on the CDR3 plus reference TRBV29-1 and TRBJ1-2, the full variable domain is SAVISQKPSRDICQRGTSLTIQCQVDSQVTMMFWYRQQPGQSLTLIATANQGSEATYESGFVIDKFPISRPNLTFSTLTVSNMSPEDSSIYLCSVDRAGYGYTFGSGTRLTVV.